The 28 T cell receptor beta chains below come from one sample, sequenced in a study of cytomegalovirus exposure and HLA in healthy donors. PCR amplification relied on 60 Vbeta primers (plus 13 Jbeta primers). Method: immunoSEQ multiplex PCR; TCRdb's copy keeps in-frame clones and lacks some. The repertoire holds about 140,000 clones, with 75% to 85% as singletons. Material for sequencing was PBMCs. These receptor sequences come from a man aged 45-65 years in good health and CMV-seronegative.

The chain links TRBV28 to TRBJ1-3; D not certain. The tail of the sequence fits TRBJ2-2 better, so the J call may be wrong. There are 15 residues in the CDR3. In germline, CDR1 is MDHEN, CDR2 SYDVKM. The DNA for the CDR3 is TGTGCCAGCAGTTCGTTAGACCTGAACACCGGGGAGCTGTTTTTT. It codes for CASSSLDLNTGELFF.

This rearrangement joins TRBV6-5 to TRBJ2-7, with TRBD1 matching 8 bases. Trimming at V came to 6 bases and at J to 3 bases, leaving 4 bases not matched to a gene. The germline gives CDR1 MNHEY, CDR2 SVGAGI. The CDR3 spans 13 residues. In DNA form, the CDR3 reads TGTGCCAGCAGGGACGACAGGGGCTACGAGCAGTACTTC. Translation: CASRDDRGYEQYF.

The V and J genes are TRBV19 and TRBJ2-7, with TRBD2 matching 9 bases. The CDR3 length is 18 residues. With V trimmed by 7 bases and J by 4 bases, 20 bases remained unmatched. The V gene's germline CDR1 is LNHDA and CDR2 SQIVND (reference sequence). CDR3 sequence reads: CASNSPRSSGREGYEQYF. In DNA form, the CDR3 reads TGTGCCAGTAACTCTCCCCGGAGTAGCGGGAGAGAAGGTTACGAGCAGTACTTC.

J is TRBJ2-7 and V is TRBV7-9; 7 bases match TRBD1. CDR1 and CDR2 (germline): SEHNR, FQNEAQ (reference sequence). V lost 5 bases and J lost 4; bases outside the gene matches: 5. This CDR3 is 13 amino acids long. CDR3 loop: CASSPRGPYEQYF. CDR3 nucleotides: TGTGCCAGCAGCCCTAGGGGGCCGTACGAGCAGTACTTC. Filled out from reference TRBV7-9 and TRBJ2-7, the complete variable domain reads DTGVSQNPRHKITKRGQNVTFRCDPISEHNRLYWYRQTLGQGPEFLTYFQNEAQLEKSRLLSDRFSAERPKGSFSTLEIQRTEQGDSAMYLCASSPRGPYEQYFGPGTRLTVT.

The chain recombines TRBV5-1 with TRBJ2-3; D is perhaps TRBD1 (6 bases). The CDR3 sequence is 13 residues long. V lost 5 bases to trimming and J lost 6 bases, with 13 bases between them. Germline V lookup: CDR1 SGHRS, CDR2 YFSETQ. CDR3 in DNA: TGCGCCAGCAGTTTCCAAGACAGGGATACGCAGTATTTT. Its protein is CASSFQDRDTQYF.

The chain couples TRBV7-9 to TRBJ1-1; the D gene is possibly TRBD1 (6 bases). Germline V gene sequence: CDR1 SEHNR, CDR2 FQNEAQ (reference sequence). The germline V and J ends were trimmed by 6 bases and 2 bases, with 19 bases remaining between them. The CDR3 runs 16 residues. The CDR3 DNA reads as TGTGCCAGCAGTATCAGGGGTAGTGGTGACAACACTGAAGCTTTCTTT. Translated: CASSIRGSGDNTEAFF.

The V call is TRBV2, the J call TRBJ2-7, with 8 positions matching TRBD1. This CDR3 is 13 amino acids long. CDR1 SNHLY and CDR2 FYNNEI come from the germline V gene. Trimming removed 9 bases from V and 5 bases from J; junction bases left unmatched: 9. The CDR3 coding sequence is TGTGCCAGAAGTTGGACAGGGAAAGACGAGCAGTACTTC. As protein: CARSWTGKDEQYF.

This chain links TRBV18 with TRBJ2-7, with D unclear. Deletions cut 4 bases from V and 5 bases from J, with 12 bases between. Germline-derived CDR1 and CDR2 are KGHSH and LQKENI. There are 13 residues in the CDR3. The CDR3 DNA reads as TGTGCCAGCTCACGAGCTTATACCGACGAGCAGTACTTC. This encodes CASSRAYTDEQYF.

The gene calls are TRBV27 and TRBJ1-1; TRBD1 matches at 11 bases. The V segment lost 3 bases and the J segment 0 bases; nucleotides outside the gene matches: 12. The V gene's germline CDR1 is MNHEY and CDR2 SMNVEV (reference sequence). This CDR3 region has 19 residues. The CDR3 region has the DNA TGTGCCAGCAGTTTCGGGCTCGGGGACAGGGGGTTAGTGAACACTGAAGCTTTCTTT. Its protein product is CASSFGLGDRGLVNTEAFF.

The V gene is TRBV29-1, the J gene TRBJ2-3, with a weak D call TRBD1 (5 bases). The CDR3 sequence is 13 residues long. CDR1 and CDR2 from the germline V gene are SQVTM and ANQGSEA. V lost 4 bases to trimming and J lost 2 bases, with 10 bases between them. This CDR3 reads CSVGGSYTDTQYF. Here the CDR3 DNA reads TGCAGCGTTGGGGGCAGCTACACAGATACGCAGTATTTT.

The V gene is TRBV28, the J gene TRBJ1-2, with D maybe TRBD1 (6 bases). The germline V and J ends were trimmed by 6 bases and 0 bases, with 14 bases remaining between them. The CDR3 contains 15 residues. Germline V CDR1 and CDR2: MDHEN, SYDVKM. CDR3 sequence (DNA): TGTGCCAGCAGGCTAACAGGGACATCTAACTATGGCTACACCTTC. This codes for CASRLTGTSNYGYTF.

The gene calls are TRBV18 and TRBJ2-5; no clear D gene. Germline V gene lookup returns CDR1 KGHSH and CDR2 LQKENI. The CDR3 runs to 13 residues. V gave up 6 bases and J gave up 5 bases, with 13 bases separating them. CDR3 nucleotide sequence: TGTGCCAGCTCCCAGAGAGCGAAGGAGACCCAGTACTTC. It translates to CASSQRAKETQYF.

V and J are TRBV28 and TRBJ1-3, with TRBD1 matching over 8 bases. The V segment lost 6 bases and the J segment 1 base; nucleotides outside the gene matches: 8. CDR1 is MDHEN and CDR2 is SYDVKM in the germline V gene. The CDR3 is 16 amino acids. This CDR3 is CASRTTTGESGNTIYF. CDR3 DNA: TGTGCCAGCAGAACCACGACAGGGGAGTCTGGAAACACCATATATTTT.

The CDR3 reads CASSESRLAGGPSSYEQYF. The CDR3 coding sequence is TGCGCCAGCAGTGAGTCGCGACTAGCGGGAGGACCGAGCTCCTACGAGCAGTACTTC. The chain has TRBV10-2 and TRBJ2-7, with 13 nucleotides matching TRBD2. The germline V gene has CDR1 WSHSY and CDR2 SAAADI. This CDR3 is built from 19 residues. Trimming took 0 bases from V and 0 from J; bases not matched to a gene: 8.

The V and J genes are TRBV11-3 and TRBJ1-3; no clear D gene. This CDR3 region has 14 residues. V lost 5 bases and J lost 4, with 12 bases in between. Germline CDR1 SGHNT, CDR2 YENEEA. CDR3 in amino acids: CASSKSTAGNTIYF. Written as DNA, the CDR3 is TGTGCCAGCAGCAAATCTACAGCAGGAAACACCATATATTTT.

The chain joins TRBV15 to TRBJ2-2, with TRBD1 identical over 7 bases. Germline CDR1 and CDR2: LNHNV and YYDKDF (reference sequence). Trimming at V came to 4 bases and at J to 5 bases, leaving 7 bases not matched to a gene. CDR3 length: 15 amino acids. The CDR3 DNA follows: TGTGCCACCAGCAACGACAGGGTGAGGACCGGGGAGCTGTTTTTT. It is translated as CATSNDRVRTGELFF.

J is TRBJ2-7 and V is TRBV6-1; 7 bases fit TRBD2. The CDR3 sequence is 17 residues long. Germline lookup yields CDR1 MNHNS and CDR2 SASEGT. Unmatched junction bases numbered 8, after V lost 0 bases and J lost 0 bases. CDR3 in amino acids: CASSEAWGGDRSYEQYF. DNA for the CDR3: TGTGCCAGCAGTGAAGCTTGGGGAGGGGACCGCTCCTACGAGCAGTACTTC.

The V call is TRBV11-2, the J call TRBJ2-1; 9 bases are a match to TRBD2. CDR3 length: 15 residues. Germline values: CDR1 SGHAT, CDR2 FQNNGV. The V segment lost 7 bases and the J segment 5 bases; nucleotides outside the gene matches: 9. The DNA for the CDR3 is TGTGCCAGCACTCTGGGACTAGCAACGGACAATGAGCAGTTCTTC. Its translation is CASTLGLATDNEQFF. Complete variable domain (other parts from reference TRBV11-2 and TRBJ2-1): EAGVAQSPRYKIIEKRQSVAFWCNPISGHATLYWYQQILGQGPKLLIQFQNNGVVDDSQLPKDRFSAERLKGVDSTLKIQPAKLEDSAVYLCASTLGLATDNEQFFGPGTRLTVL.

The chain combines TRBV19 with TRBJ1-3; D not certain. The V gene's germline CDR1 is LNHDA and CDR2 SQIVND (reference sequence). V was shortened by 6 bases and J by 4 bases, with 16 bases between the two germline ends. CDR3 length equals 15 residues. The CDR3 sequence is CASSPGFFQGNTIYF. CDR3 in DNA: TGTGCCAGTAGCCCGGGATTTTTTCAGGGAAACACCATATATTTT.

V and J are TRBV27 and TRBJ2-2; no clear D gene. V was pared by 5 bases and J by 5 bases, with 18 bases between. Germline V CDR1 and CDR2: MNHEY, SMNVEV (reference sequence). This CDR3 comprises 16 residues. CDR3 sequence: CASSPASVAFTGELFF. The DNA for the CDR3 is TGTGCCAGCAGTCCTGCCTCGGTCGCGTTTACCGGGGAGCTGTTTTTT.

The chain employs TRBV30 and TRBJ1-4, with D unclear. The CDR3 sequence is 12 residues long. V shed 5 bases and J shed 5 bases, with 9 bases lying between them. Germline V gene lookup returns CDR1 GTSNPN and CDR2 SVGIG (reference sequence). The CDR3 is CAWGPGNEKLFF. The CDR3, as DNA: TGTGCCTGGGGGCCGGGGAATGAAAAACTGTTTTTT.

The chain combines TRBV6-6 with TRBJ2-1; 7 bases line up with TRBD1. V shed 6 bases and J 10 bases; nucleotides not matched to a gene: 6. CDR1 is MNHNY, CDR2 SVGAGI, per germline (reference sequence). CDR3 length: 12 residues. DNA of the CDR3: TGTGCCAGCAGACGGGACAGAGGGGAGCAGTTCTTC. As protein: CASRRDRGEQFF.

The CDR3 spells CASSLNPGQGVYEQYF. DNA for the CDR3: TGTGCCAGCAGCTTAAATCCGGGACAGGGAGTCTACGAGCAGTACTTC. The chain links TRBV7-3 to TRBJ2-7; 9 nucleotides align to TRBD1. The CDR3 consists of 16 residues. CDR1 and CDR2 (germline): SGHTA, FQGTGA. V shed 1 base and J 3 bases; nucleotides not matched to a gene: 7.

The chain couples TRBV30 to TRBJ1-1; TRBD1 aligns across 7 bases. V shed 8 bases, J shed 3 bases, and the junction held 9 bases outside the gene matches. The V gene's germline CDR1 is GTSNPN and CDR2 SVGIG (reference sequence). The CDR3 is made up of 13 amino acids. Here the CDR3 DNA reads TGTGCCGGAGGGGGCGATTGTGACACTGAAGCTTTCTTT. It translates to CAGGGDCDTEAFF.

The chain employs TRBV27 and TRBJ2-2; the D gene is possibly TRBD2 (6 bases). CDR1 and CDR2 (germline): MNHEY, SMNVEV (reference sequence). The CDR3 consists of 17 residues. Trimming took 4 bases from V and 0 from J, leaving 15 bases between them. CDR3 protein: CASSYLGLIANTGELFF. The CDR3 nucleotides are TGTGCCAGCAGTTACCTAGGACTAATCGCGAACACCGGGGAGCTGTTTTTT.

The gene calls are TRBV28 and TRBJ1-1; TRBD1 is a possible D gene (5 bases). Germline lookup yields CDR1 MDHEN and CDR2 SYDVKM. The CDR3 totals 12 residues. Trimming cost V 6 bases and J 5 bases, with 10 bases left between them. CDR3 DNA sequence: TGTGCCAGCAGCTCAGGGAAGACTGAAGCTTTCTTT. Its protein product is CASSSGKTEAFF. Variable domain in full (rest from reference TRBV28 and TRBJ1-1): DVKVTQSSRYLVKRTGEKVFLECVQDMDHENMFWYRQDPGLGLRLIYFSYDVKMKEKGDIPEGYSVSREKKERFSLILESASTNQTSMYLCASSSGKTEAFFGQGTRLTVV.

This clone was seen a single time. J is TRBJ2-7 and V is TRBV7-2; a possible D gene is TRBD1 (6 bases). V lost 5 bases, J lost 4 bases, and 9 bases lay in between. CDR1 SGHTA and CDR2 FQGNSA come from the germline V gene. There are 12 residues in the CDR3. CDR3 sequence: CASSEQGYEQYF. CDR3 bases: TGTGCCAGCAGCGAACAGGGTTACGAGCAGTACTTC.

This clone has only a few counts. This chain links TRBV30 with TRBJ2-5; 7 bases match TRBD2. J was trimmed by 0 bases and V by 2 bases; bases with no gene match: 0. This CDR3 region has 13 residues. CDR1 is GTSNPN and CDR2 is SVGIG in the germline V gene (reference sequence). The CDR3 loop reads CAWSRGDQETQYF. DNA for the CDR3: TGTGCCTGGAGTCGGGGGGACCAAGAGACCCAGTACTTC. The full variable domain, completed using reference TRBV30 and TRBJ2-5, is SQTIHQWPATLVQPVGSPLSLECTVEGTSNPNLYWYRQAAGRGLQLLFYSVGIGQISSEVPQNLSASRPQDRQFILSSKKLLLSDSGFYLCAWSRGDQETQYFGPGTRLLVL.